This TCR beta chain is drawn from a study of shared clonotypes between healthy human individuals. Naive CD8 cells lacked CD45RO, underwent positive selection for CCR7 and left out terminally differentiated effector memory CD45RA+ cells. CDR1 MDHEN and CDR2 SYDVKM come from the germline V gene. Trimming took 3 bases from V and 1 from J; bases not matched to a gene: 2. This CDR3 region has 14 residues. The table lists this clone with a few counts. Other DNA sequences in this specimen translate into the identical CDR3. TCRdb's copy holds only in-frame clones and misses some; the assay was immunoSEQ multiplex PCR. The sample carries around 1.9 million clones, roughly 91% recorded once.

The sample taken for sequencing was naive CD8+ T cells from PBMCs. The TCR was taken from a man between 18 and 35 years old in good health. Some clones in this sample may be carry-over from other donors' samples. This sequence joins TRBV28 and TRBJ1-1; 7 bases match TRBD1. CDR3 residues: CASSLSGGNTEAFF. The CDR3 DNA reads as TGTGCCAGCAGTTTGTCAGGGGGGAACACTGAAGCTTTCTTT.